This T cell receptor beta chain was sequenced in a study of T cells in Graves' hyperthyroidism and ophthalmopathy. This CDR3 has 14 residues. Germline values: CDR1 MNHEY, CDR2 SMNVEV (reference sequence). Trimming cost V 4 bases and J 0 bases, with 9 bases left between them. RNA transcripts yielded amplified TCR beta CDR3 regions. Researchers ran a first-round RT-PCR on the TCR CDR3 using the HTBI primer set. MiXCR was run by TCRdb on the multiplex PCR reads, yielding one entry per CDR3 protein. Found here are 600,000 to 750,000 distinct CDR3 sequences, about 18% of them singletons; the top ten hold 15% to 17%. Stability of Graves' hyperthyroidism was defined as absent ophthalmopathy progression within 18 months. PBMCs were derived from about 9.1 ml fresh peripheral blood. In its sample, this clonotype was seen many times. Its antigen is not known. Study findings and constraints: In blood, most of the thyroid clonotypes expanded above 0.001 were also present.

Sequenced material: blood. The chain is built from TRBV27 and TRBJ2-5; unclear D gene. The sequence was obtained from a man between 45 and 60 years old with Graves' hyperthyroidism. The CDR3 DNA follows: TGTGCCAGCAGTTCACTCATGTACCAAGAGACCCAGTACTTC. It is translated as CASSSLMYQETQYF.